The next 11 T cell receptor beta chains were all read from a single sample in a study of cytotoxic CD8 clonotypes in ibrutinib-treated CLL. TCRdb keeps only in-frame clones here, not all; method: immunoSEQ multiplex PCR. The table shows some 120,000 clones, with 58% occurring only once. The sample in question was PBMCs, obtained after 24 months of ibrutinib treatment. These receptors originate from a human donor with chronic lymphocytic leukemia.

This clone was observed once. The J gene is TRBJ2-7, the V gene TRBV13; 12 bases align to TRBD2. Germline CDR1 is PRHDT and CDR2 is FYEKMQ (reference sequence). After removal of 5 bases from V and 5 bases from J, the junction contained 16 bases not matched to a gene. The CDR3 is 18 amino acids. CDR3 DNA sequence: TGTGCCAGCAGCATTAGGCGACTAGCGGGGGCCCCCCCGGACGAGCAGTACTTC. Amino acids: CASSIRRLAGAPPDEQYF.

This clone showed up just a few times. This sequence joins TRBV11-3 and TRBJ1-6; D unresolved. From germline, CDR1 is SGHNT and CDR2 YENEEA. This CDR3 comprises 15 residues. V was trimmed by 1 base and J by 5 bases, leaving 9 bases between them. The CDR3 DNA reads TGTGCCAGCAGCTTAGGAGGGCACGATAATTCACCCCTCCACTTT. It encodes CASSLGGHDNSPLHF.

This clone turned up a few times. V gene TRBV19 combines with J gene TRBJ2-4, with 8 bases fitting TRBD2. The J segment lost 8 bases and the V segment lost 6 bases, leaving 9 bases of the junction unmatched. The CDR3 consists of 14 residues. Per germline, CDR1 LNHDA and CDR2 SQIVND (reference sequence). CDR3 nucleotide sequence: TGTGCCAGTAGCCCCCCGGGGGGGGTGGACATTCAGTACTTC. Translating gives CASSPPGGVDIQYF.

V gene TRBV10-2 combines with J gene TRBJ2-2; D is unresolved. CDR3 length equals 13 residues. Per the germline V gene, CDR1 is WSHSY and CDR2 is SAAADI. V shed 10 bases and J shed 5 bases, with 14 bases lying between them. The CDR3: CATYDTLTGELFF. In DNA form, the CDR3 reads TGCGCCACATACGACACCCTAACCGGGGAGCTGTTTTTT.

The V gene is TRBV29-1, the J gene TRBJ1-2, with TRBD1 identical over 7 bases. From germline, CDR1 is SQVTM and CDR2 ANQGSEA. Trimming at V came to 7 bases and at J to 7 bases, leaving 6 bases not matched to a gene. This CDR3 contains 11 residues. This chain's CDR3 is CSDETGLGYTF. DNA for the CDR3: TGCAGCGACGAGACAGGGCTTGGCTACACCTTC.

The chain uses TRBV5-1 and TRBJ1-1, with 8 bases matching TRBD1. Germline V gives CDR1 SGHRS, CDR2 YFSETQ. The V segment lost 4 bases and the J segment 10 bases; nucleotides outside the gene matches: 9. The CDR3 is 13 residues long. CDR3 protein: CASSTGQGLAAFF. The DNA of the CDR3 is TGCGCCAGCAGCACCGGACAGGGCCTAGCAGCTTTCTTT.

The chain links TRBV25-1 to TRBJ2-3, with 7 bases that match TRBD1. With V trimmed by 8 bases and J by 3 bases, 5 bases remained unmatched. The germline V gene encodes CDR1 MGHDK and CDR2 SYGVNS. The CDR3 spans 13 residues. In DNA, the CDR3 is TGTGCCAGCCAGGGACAGCCTACAGATACGCAGTATTTT. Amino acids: CASQGQPTDTQYF.

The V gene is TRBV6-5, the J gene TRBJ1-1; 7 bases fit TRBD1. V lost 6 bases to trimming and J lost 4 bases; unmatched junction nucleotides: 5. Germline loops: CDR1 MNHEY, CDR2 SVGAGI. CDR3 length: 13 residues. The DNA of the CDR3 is TGTGCCAGCAGACCTCACAGGGGCACTGAAGCTTTCTTT. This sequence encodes CASRPHRGTEAFF.

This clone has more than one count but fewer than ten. CDR3 in amino acids: CASSPPGLGTDTQYF. CDR3 sequence (DNA): TGTGCCAGCAGTCCCCCAGGGCTCGGCACAGATACGCAGTATTTT. The chain uses TRBV28 and TRBJ2-3, with D possibly TRBD1 on 5 matching bases. The V end lost 5 bases, the J end lost 1 base, and 13 bases lay between the germline ends. This CDR3 spans 15 amino acids. Germline assignment: CDR1 MDHEN and CDR2 SYDVKM.

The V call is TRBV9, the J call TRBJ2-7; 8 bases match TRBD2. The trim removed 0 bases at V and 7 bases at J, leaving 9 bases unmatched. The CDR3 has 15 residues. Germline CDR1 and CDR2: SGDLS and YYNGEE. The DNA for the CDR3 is TGTGCCAGCAGCGTAGGTGGAGCGGGGGTAGATGAGCAGTACTTC. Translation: CASSVGGAGVDEQYF.

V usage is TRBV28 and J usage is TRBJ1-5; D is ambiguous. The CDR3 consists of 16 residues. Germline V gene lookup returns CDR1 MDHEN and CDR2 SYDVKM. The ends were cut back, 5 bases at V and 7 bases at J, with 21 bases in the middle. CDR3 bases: TGTGCCAGCAGTCCCCAGACCCGCGGCGGTGGACAGCCCCAGCATTTT. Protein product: CASSPQTRGGGQPQHF.